This T cell receptor (beta chain) is drawn from a study of graft-versus-host responses after intestinal transplantation. The study, taken as a whole, reports: In recipient marrow, GvH clones were found, and some appeared first in ileum or blood.

Remarks on this clone: Its antigen is unidentified.

Measured with immunoSEQ multiplex PCR; TCRdb has only the in-frame clones, and not every one. The data show about 100,000 clones, around 90% seen once. V lost 3 bases and J lost 8; bases outside the gene matches: 7. The length of the CDR3 is 15 residues. Germline V gene sequence: CDR1 SGHTA, CDR2 FQGTGA. This material consisted of PBMCs, taken approximately 470 days after intestinal transplant. The sequence was collected from a human patient who received an intestinal transplant, so some T cells may come from the graft donor. The rearrangement uses TRBV7-3 and TRBJ1-6; 7 bases match TRBD1. The CDR3, as DNA: TGTGCCAGCAGCTTGGGACAGCCGGGGGATTCACCCCTCCACTTT. Translation: CASSLGQPGDSPLHF.